The clone carrying this TCR beta chain was counted many times. Using unique molecular identifiers, the investigators prepared the TCRbeta library. One entry per CDR3 protein results from TCRdb running MiXCR on the PCR reads. The data hold about 360,000 distinct CDR3 sequences, with 13% observed a single time. This record belongs to a study of T-cell reconstitution after alpha-beta-depleted transplantation in children. The CDR3 is 17 residues long. Germline values: CDR1 LGHNA, CDR2 YSLEER. V dropped 3 bases and J dropped 0; count of bases not matched to a gene: 4. The specimen was PBMCs, collected from the stem cell graft. The V and J genes are TRBV4-3 and TRBJ2-6; 8 nucleotides match TRBD1. This receptor was identified in a human donor who donated a stem cell graft to a child with Fanconi anemia. CDR3 loop: CASSQDRAFSGANVLTF. CDR3 nucleotide sequence: TGCGCCAGCAGCCAGGACAGGGCTTTCTCTGGGGCCAACGTCCTGACTTTC.